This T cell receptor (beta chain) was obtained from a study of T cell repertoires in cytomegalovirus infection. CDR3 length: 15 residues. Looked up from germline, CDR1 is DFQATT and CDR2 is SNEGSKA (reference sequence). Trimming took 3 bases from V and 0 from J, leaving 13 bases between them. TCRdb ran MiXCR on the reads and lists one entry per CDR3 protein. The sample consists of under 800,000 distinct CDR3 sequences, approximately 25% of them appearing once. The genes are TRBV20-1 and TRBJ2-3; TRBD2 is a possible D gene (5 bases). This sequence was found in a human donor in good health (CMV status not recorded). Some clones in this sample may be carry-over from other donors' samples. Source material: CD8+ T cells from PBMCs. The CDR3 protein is CSASGEGKSTDTQYF. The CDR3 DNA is TGCAGTGCTAGCGGGGAAGGAAAAAGCACAGATACGCAGTATTTT.